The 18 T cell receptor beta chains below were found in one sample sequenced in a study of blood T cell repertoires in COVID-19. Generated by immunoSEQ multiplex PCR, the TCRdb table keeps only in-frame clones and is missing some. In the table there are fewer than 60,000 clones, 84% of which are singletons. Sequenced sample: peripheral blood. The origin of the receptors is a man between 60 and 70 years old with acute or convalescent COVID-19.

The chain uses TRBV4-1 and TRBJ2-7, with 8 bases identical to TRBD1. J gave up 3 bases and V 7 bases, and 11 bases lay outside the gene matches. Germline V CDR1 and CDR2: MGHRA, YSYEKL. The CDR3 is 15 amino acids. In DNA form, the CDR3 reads TGCGCCAGCAAATTACAGGGGGATGCCATCTACGAGCAGTACTTC. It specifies CASKLQGDAIYEQYF.

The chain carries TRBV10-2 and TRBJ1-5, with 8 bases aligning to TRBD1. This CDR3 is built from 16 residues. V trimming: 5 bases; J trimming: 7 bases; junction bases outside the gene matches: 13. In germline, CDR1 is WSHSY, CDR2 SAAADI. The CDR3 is CASSRTGPLAGQPQHF. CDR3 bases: TGCGCCAGCAGTAGGACAGGGCCTCTAGCCGGGCAGCCCCAGCATTTT.

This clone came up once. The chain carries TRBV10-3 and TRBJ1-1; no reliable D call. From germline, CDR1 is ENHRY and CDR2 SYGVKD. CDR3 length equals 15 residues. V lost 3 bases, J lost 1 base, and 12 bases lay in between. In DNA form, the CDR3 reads TGTGCCATCAGTGACCCATTGGCCCCGAACACTGAAGCTTTCTTT. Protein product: CAISDPLAPNTEAFF.

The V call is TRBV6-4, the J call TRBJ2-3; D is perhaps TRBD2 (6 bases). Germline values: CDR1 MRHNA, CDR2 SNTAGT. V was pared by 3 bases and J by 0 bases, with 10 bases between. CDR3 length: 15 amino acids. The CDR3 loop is CASSETSSSTDTQYF. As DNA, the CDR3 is TGTGCCAGCAGTGAAACTAGCAGCAGCACAGATACGCAGTATTTT.

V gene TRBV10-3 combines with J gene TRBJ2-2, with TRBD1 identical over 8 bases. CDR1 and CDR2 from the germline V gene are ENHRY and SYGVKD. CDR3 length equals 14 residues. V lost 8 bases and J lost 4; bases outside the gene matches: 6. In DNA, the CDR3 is TGTGCCATCGGCCAGGGGGCGGGCACCGGGGAGCTGTTTTTT. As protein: CAIGQGAGTGELFF.

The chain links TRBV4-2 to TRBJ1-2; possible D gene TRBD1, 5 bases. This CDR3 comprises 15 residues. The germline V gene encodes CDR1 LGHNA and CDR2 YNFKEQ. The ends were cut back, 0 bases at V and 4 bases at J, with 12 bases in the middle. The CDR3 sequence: CASSQDRGGVYGYTF. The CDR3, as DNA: TGTGCCAGCAGCCAAGATCGGGGAGGGGTCTATGGCTACACCTTC.

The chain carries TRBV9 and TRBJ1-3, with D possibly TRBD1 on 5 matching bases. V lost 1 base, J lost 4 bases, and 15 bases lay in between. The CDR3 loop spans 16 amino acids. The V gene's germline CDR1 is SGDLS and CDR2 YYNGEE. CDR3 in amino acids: CASSVSGRATGNTIYF. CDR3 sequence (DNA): TGTGCCAGCAGCGTATCAGGCAGGGCAACAGGAAACACCATATATTTT.

The CDR3: CASEEPGQGIYGYTF. CDR3 nucleotides: TGTGCCAGTGAGGAACCGGGACAGGGGATTTATGGCTACACCTTC. This chain connects TRBV19 to TRBJ1-2; TRBD1 aligns across 10 bases. V trimming: 8 bases; J trimming: 5 bases; junction bases outside the gene matches: 11. Germline V gene lookup returns CDR1 LNHDA and CDR2 SQIVND (reference sequence). The CDR3 is 15 residues long.

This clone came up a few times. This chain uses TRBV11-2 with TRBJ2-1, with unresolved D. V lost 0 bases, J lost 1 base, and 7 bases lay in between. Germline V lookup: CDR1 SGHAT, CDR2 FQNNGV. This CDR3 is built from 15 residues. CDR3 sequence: CASSLELSSYNEQFF. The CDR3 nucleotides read TGTGCCAGCAGCTTAGAATTGTCTTCCTACAATGAGCAGTTCTTC.

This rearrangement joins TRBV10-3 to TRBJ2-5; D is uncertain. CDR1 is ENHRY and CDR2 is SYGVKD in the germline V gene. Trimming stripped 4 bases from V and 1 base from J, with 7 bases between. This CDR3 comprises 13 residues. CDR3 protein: CAISGDSQETQYF. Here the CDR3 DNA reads TGTGCCATCAGTGGAGATAGCCAAGAGACCCAGTACTTC.

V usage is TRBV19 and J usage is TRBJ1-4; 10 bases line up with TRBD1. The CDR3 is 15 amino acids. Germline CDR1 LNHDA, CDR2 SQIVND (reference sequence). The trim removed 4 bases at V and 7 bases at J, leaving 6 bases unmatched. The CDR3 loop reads CASSSRQGAFEKLFF. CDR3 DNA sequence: TGTGCCAGTAGTAGCAGACAGGGGGCTTTTGAAAAACTGTTTTTT. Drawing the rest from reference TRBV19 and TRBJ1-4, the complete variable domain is DGGITQSPKYLFRKEGQNVTLSCEQNLNHDAMYWYRQDPGQGLRLIYYSQIVNDFQKGDIAEGYSVSREKKESFPLTVTSAQKNPTAFYLCASSSRQGAFEKLFFGSGTQLSVL.

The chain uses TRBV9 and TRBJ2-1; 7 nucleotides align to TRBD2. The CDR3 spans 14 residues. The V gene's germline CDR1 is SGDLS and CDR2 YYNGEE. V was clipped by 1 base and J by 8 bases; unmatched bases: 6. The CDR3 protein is CASSVSASGYEQFF. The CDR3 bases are TGTGCCAGCAGCGTAAGTGCTAGCGGCTATGAGCAGTTCTTC.

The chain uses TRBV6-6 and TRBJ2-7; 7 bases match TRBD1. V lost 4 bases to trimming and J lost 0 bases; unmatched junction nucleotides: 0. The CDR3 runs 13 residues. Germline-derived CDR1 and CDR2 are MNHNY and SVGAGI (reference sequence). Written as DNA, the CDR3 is TGTGCCAGCAGTTGGGACAGCTCCTACGAGCAGTACTTC. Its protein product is CASSWDSSYEQYF.

The CDR3 protein is CASSSTGYPRINYGYTF. CDR3 coding DNA: TGTGCCAGCAGCTCGACAGGTTATCCTCGAATTAACTATGGCTACACCTTC. V is TRBV7-3 and J is TRBJ1-2; TRBD1 is a possible D gene (6 bases). This CDR3 comprises 17 residues. Trimming took 4 bases from V and 1 from J, leaving 19 bases between them. The germline gives CDR1 SGHTA, CDR2 FQGTGA.

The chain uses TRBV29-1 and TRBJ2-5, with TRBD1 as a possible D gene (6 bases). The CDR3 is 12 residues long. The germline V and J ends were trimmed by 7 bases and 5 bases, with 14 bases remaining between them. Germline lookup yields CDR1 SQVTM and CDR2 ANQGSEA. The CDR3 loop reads CSAIQGWETQYF. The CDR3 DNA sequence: TGCAGCGCGATACAGGGCTGGGAGACCCAGTACTTC.

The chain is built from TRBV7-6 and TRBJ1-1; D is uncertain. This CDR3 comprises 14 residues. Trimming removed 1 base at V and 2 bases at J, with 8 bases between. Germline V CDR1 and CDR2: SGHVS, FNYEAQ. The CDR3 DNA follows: TGTGCCAGCAGCTTAGACGGACTTAACACTGAAGCTTTCTTT. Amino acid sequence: CASSLDGLNTEAFF.

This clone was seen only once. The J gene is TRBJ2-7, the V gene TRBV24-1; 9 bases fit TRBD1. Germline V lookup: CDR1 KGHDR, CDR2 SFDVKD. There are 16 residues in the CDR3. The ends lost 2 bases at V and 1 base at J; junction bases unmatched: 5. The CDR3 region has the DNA TGTGCCACCAGTGATTCGGGACAGGGATGGTCCTACGAGCAGTACTTC. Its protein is CATSDSGQGWSYEQYF.

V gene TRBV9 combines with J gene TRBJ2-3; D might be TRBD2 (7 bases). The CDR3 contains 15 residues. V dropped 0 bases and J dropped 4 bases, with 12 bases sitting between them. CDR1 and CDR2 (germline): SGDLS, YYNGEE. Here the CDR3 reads CASSVAGGGADTQYF. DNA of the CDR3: TGTGCCAGCAGCGTAGCGGGGGGCGGGGCAGATACGCAGTATTTT.